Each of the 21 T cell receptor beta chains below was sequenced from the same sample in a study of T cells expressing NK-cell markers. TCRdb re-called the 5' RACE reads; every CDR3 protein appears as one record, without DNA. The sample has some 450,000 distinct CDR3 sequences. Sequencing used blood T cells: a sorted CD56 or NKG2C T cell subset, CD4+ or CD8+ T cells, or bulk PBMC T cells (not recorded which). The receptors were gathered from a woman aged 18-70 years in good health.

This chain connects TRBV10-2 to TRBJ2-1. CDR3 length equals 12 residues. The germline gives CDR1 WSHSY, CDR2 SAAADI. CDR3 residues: CASSKLGNEQFF.

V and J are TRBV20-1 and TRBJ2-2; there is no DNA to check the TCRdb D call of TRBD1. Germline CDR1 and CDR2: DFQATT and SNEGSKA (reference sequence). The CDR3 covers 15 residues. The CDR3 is CSARGGGVNTGELFF.

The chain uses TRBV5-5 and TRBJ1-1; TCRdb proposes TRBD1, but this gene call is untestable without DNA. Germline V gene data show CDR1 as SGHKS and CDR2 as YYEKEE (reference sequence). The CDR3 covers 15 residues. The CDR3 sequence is CASSFVPYANTEAFF.

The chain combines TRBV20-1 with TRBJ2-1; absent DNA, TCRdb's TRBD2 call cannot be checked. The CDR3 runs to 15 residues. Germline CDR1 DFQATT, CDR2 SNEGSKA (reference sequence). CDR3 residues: CSARASGNILNEQFF.

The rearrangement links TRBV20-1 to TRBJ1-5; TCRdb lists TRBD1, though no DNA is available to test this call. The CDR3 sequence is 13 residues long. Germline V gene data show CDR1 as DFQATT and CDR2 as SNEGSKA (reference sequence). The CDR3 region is CSAKDRDDQPQHF.

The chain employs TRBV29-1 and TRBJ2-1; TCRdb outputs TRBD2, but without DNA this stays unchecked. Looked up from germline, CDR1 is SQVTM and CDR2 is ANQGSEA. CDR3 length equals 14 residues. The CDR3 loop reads CSVGGTPSYNEQFF.

The CDR3 region is CATPKGGADNQPQHF. The genes are TRBV6-1 and TRBJ1-5; TCRdb reports TRBD1, a call that lacks DNA to check it against. The CDR3 totals 15 residues. Per the germline V gene, CDR1 is MNHNS and CDR2 is SASEGT.

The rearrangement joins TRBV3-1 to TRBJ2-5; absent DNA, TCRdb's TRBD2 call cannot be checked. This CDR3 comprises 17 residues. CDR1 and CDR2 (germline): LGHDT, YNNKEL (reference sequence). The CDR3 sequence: CASSQETGLAVQETQYF.

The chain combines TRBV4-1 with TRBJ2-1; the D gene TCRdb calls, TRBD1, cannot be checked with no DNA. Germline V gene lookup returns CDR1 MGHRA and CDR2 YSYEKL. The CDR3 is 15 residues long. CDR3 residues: CASSQSRTGGDEQFF.

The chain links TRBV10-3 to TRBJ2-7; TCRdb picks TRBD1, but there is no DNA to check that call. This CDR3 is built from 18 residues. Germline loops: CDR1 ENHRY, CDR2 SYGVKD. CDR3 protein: CAISERGLGRNGIYEQYF.

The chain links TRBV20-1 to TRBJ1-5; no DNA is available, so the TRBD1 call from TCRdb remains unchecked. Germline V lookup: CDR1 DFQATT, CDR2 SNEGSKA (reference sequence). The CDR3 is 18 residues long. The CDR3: CSATPLGSTDSLRQPQHF.

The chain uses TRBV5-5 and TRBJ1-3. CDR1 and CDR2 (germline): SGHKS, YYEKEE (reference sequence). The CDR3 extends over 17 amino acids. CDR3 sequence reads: CASSLVIGSASGNTIYF.

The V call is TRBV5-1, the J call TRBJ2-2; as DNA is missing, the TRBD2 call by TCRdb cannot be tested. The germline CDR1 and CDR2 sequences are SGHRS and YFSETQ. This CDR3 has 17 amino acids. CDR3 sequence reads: CASSLAGLAANTGELFF.

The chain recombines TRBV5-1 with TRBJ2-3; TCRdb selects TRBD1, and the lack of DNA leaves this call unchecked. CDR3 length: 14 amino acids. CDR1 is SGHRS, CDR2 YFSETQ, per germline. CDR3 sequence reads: CASNEVGGADTQYF.

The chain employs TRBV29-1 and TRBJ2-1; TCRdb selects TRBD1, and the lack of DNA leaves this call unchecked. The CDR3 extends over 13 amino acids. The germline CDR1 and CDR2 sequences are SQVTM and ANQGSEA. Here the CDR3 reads CSVGDRYANEQFF.

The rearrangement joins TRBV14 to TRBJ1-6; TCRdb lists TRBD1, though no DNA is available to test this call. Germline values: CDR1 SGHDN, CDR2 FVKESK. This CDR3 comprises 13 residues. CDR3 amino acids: CATAGQINSPLHF.

CDR3 region: CSAKGDRNPYEQYF. V and J are TRBV20-1 and TRBJ2-7; TCRdb designates TRBD1, a call that cannot be tested without DNA. There are 14 residues in the CDR3. Germline-derived CDR1 and CDR2 are DFQATT and SNEGSKA (reference sequence).

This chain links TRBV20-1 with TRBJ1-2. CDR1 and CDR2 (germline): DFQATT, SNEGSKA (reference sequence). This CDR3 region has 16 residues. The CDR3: CSAPLGSSWAMESYTF.

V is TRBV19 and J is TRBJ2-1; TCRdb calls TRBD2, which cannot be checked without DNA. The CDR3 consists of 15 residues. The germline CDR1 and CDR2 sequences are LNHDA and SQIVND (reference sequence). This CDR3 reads CASSTGTRTSNEQFF.

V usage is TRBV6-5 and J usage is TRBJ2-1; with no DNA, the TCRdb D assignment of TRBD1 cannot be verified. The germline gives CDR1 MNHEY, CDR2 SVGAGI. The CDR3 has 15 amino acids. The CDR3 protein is CASSYQGQYYNEQFF.

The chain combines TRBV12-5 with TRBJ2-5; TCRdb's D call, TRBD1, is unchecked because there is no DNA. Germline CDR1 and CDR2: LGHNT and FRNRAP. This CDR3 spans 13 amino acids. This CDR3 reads CASCLGQSQTQYF.